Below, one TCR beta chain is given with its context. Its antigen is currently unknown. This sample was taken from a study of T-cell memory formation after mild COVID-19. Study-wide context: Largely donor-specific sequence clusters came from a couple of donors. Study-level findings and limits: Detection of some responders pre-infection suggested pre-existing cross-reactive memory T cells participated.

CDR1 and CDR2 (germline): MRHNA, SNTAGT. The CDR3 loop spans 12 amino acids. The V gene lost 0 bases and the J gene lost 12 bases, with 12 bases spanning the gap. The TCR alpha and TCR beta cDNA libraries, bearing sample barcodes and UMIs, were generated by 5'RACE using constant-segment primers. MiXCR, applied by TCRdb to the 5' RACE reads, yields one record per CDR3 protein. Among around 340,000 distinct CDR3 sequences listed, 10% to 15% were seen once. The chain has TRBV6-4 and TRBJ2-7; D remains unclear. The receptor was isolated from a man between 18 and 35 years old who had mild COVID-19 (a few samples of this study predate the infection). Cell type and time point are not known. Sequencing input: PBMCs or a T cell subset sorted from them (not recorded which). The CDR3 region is CASSDSLIGRYF. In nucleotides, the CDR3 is TGTGCCAGCAGTGACTCTCTAATCGGGCGGTACTTC.